This TCR beta chain comes out of a study of beta chain features in type 1 diabetes. General study results and limits: Patients' naive, central memory and Treg TCRB repertoires seemed closer to one another than those of healthy donors. Equally in patients and controls, shorter templates might have been favored by PCR.

V lost 7 bases to trimming and J lost 2 bases, with 18 bases between them. The CDR3 is made up of 15 amino acids. The V gene's germline CDR1 is SGHRS and CDR2 YFSETQ. The authors sorted CD4+ naive, central memory, regulatory and stem cell-like memory cells via CD45RO/CCR7/CD25/CD127/CD95/CD27. This clone has a single count. No antigen is known for it. Reverse transcription of all isolated RNA meant that expressed TCRB transcripts were sequenced. An average approximately 4 million reads came from naive, central memory and regulatory T cell samples. Clones were sequenced by immunoSEQ multiplex PCR, and TCRdb holds only the in-frame ones, with some missing. The sample has hundreds of thousands of clones, 15% to 20% seen once.

The sample consisted of naive CD4+ T cells from blood. J is TRBJ2-5 and V is TRBV5-1; D possibly corresponds to TRBD1 (5 bases). This receptor was taken from a woman aged 18-30 years in good health. The CDR3 bases are TGCGCCAGCCACCGGACATTTGGTTATCAAGAGACCCAGTACTTC. Protein: CASHRTFGYQETQYF.